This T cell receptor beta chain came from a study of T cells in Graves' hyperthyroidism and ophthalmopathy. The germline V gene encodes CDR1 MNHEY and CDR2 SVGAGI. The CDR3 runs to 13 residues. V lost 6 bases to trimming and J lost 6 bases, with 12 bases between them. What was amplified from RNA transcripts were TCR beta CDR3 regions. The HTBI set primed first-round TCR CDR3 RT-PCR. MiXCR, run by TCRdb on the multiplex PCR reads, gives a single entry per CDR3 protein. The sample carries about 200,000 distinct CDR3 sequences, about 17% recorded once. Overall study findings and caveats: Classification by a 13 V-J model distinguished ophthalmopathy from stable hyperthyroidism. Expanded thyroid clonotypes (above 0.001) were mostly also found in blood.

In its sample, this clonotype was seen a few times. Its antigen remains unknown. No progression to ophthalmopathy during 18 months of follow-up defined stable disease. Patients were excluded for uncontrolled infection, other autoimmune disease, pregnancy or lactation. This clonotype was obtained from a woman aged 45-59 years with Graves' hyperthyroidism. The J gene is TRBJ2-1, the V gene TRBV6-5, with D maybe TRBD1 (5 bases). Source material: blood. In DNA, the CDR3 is TGTGCCAGCAGGGACATCGTCTCCAATGAGCAGTTCTTC. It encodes CASRDIVSNEQFF.